Below, 27 T cell receptor beta chains from the same sample are listed, as sequenced in a study of cytomegalovirus exposure and HLA in healthy donors. The PCR was carried out with 60 Vbeta primers and 13 Jbeta primers. Using immunoSEQ multiplex PCR, the repertoire was profiled, and TCRdb retains in-frame clones only, with some absent. The sample holds 170,000 or so clones, about 80% seen once. The material sequenced was PBMCs. The receptors stem from a woman aged 25-40 years in good health and CMV-seronegative.

This clone was seen once. V is TRBV6-5 and J is TRBJ1-3; a possible D gene is TRBD1 (6 bases). Germline V CDR1 and CDR2: MNHEY, SVGAGI. The CDR3 sequence is 15 residues long. V was pared by 0 bases and J by 4 bases, with 10 bases between. The CDR3 region is CASSYSSGVGNTIYF. In DNA, the CDR3 is TGTGCCAGCAGTTACTCATCAGGGGTCGGAAACACCATATATTTT.

The CDR3, as DNA: TGTGCCAGCAGTTTGATACAGGGAAGCGCTCCTGAAGCTTTCTTT. Translation: CASSLIQGSAPEAFF. The chain recombines TRBV28 with TRBJ1-1; D is possibly TRBD1 (6 bases). Per the germline V gene, CDR1 is MDHEN and CDR2 is SYDVKM. V lost 3 bases, J lost 6 bases, and 17 bases lay in between. This CDR3 region has 15 residues.

This clone has more than one count but fewer than ten. The J gene is TRBJ2-1, the V gene TRBV15; TRBD1 is a possible D gene (5 bases). Germline V lookup: CDR1 LNHNV, CDR2 YYDKDF (reference sequence). There are 15 residues in the CDR3. Trimming took off 3 bases at V and 4 bases at J, with 13 bases between the two ends. The DNA for the CDR3 is TGTGCCACCAGCAGCCACAAAGACAGTTACAATGAGCAGTTCTTC. As protein: CATSSHKDSYNEQFF.

This clone was seen a handful of times. The chain couples TRBV28 to TRBJ1-2; TRBD1 matches 10 bases. This CDR3 region has 17 residues. CDR1 and CDR2 from the germline V gene are MDHEN and SYDVKM. Trimming removed 7 bases from V and 5 bases from J; junction bases left unmatched: 16. CDR3: CASIAQAGQGIVYGYTF. CDR3 sequence (DNA): TGTGCCAGCATCGCCCAGGCGGGACAGGGGATTGTTTATGGCTACACCTTC.

This chain uses TRBV18 with TRBJ2-3; 7 positions match TRBD1. The germline CDR1 and CDR2 sequences are KGHSH and LQKENI. The length of the CDR3 is 15 residues. Trimming removed 3 bases from V and 2 bases from J; junction bases left unmatched: 5. The CDR3 loop is CASSPRQGYTDTQYF. The CDR3 DNA is TGTGCCAGCTCACCTCGACAGGGCTACACAGATACGCAGTATTTT.

V usage is TRBV21-1 and J usage is TRBJ2-3; the table's D call, TRBD2, was not checked against the DNA. TRBV21-1 is deemed a pseudogene. The CDR3 is made up of 17 amino acids. This chain's CDR3 is CASSKDPAGGFADTQYF. In DNA form, the CDR3 reads TGTGCCAGCAGCAAAGATCCGGCGGGGGGGTTTGCAGATACGCAGTATTTT.

This sequence joins TRBV7-6 and TRBJ1-5; TRBD1 might be the D (5 bases). Trimming took off 5 bases at V and 6 bases at J, with 17 bases between the two ends. Germline V gene lookup returns CDR1 SGHVS and CDR2 FNYEAQ. CDR3 length: 15 residues. The CDR3 spells CASSPDTRLSQPQHF. The CDR3 DNA is TGTGCCAGCAGCCCGGACACCCGGTTGAGTCAGCCCCAGCATTTT.

This clone was recorded a few times. The chain uses TRBV5-6 and TRBJ1-5; the D is unclear. The CDR3 is made up of 15 amino acids. V was trimmed by 2 bases and J by 0 bases, leaving 9 bases between them. The germline CDR1 and CDR2 sequences are SGHDT and YYEEEE. The CDR3 spells CASSFWQNSNQPQHF. As DNA, the CDR3 is TGTGCCAGCAGCTTTTGGCAGAATAGCAATCAGCCCCAGCATTTT. The full variable domain, its missing parts supplied by reference TRBV5-6 and TRBJ1-5, is DAGVTQSPTHLIKTRGQQVTLRCSPKSGHDTVSWYQQALGQGPQFIFQYYEEEERQRGNFPDRFSGHQFPNYSSELNVNALLLGDSALYLCASSFWQNSNQPQHFGDGTRLSIL.

The gene calls are TRBV7-2 and TRBJ2-3; 9 bases are a match to TRBD2. Germline lookup yields CDR1 SGHTA and CDR2 FQGNSA. The CDR3 length is 15 residues. The V gene end was trimmed by 2 bases and the J gene end by 4 bases; junction bases not matched to a gene: 4. The CDR3 is CASSLQGGGADTQYF. The CDR3 DNA reads TGTGCCAGCAGCTTACAAGGCGGGGGGGCAGATACGCAGTATTTT.

V is TRBV7-9 and J is TRBJ2-5, with a possible D match to TRBD2 (6 bases). The V gene's germline CDR1 is SEHNR and CDR2 FQNEAQ (reference sequence). V was shortened by 6 bases and J by 2 bases, with 19 bases between the two germline ends. The CDR3 runs to 16 residues. The CDR3 loop reads CASRGRDGSPQETQYF. CDR3 nucleotide sequence: TGTGCCAGCAGGGGGCGAGACGGGAGTCCACAAGAGACCCAGTACTTC. The full variable domain, with the rest looked up from reference TRBV7-9 and TRBJ2-5, is DTGVSQNPRHKITKRGQNVTFRCDPISEHNRLYWYRQTLGQGPEFLTYFQNEAQLEKSRLLSDRFSAERPKGSFSTLEIQRTEQGDSAMYLCASRGRDGSPQETQYFGPGTRLLVL.

The J gene is TRBJ1-1, the V gene TRBV5-1; 9 bases agree with TRBD1. J was trimmed by 1 base and V by 4 bases; bases with no gene match: 5. CDR1 SGHRS and CDR2 YFSETQ come from the germline V gene. The CDR3 is 15 amino acids. CDR3 protein: CASSDDRGRNTEAFF. The DNA of the CDR3 is TGCGCCAGCAGCGACGACAGGGGGAGGAACACTGAAGCTTTCTTT.

The chain joins TRBV11-2 to TRBJ1-3, with 7 bases aligning to TRBD1. V was clipped by 4 bases and J by 0 bases; unmatched bases: 3. CDR1 and CDR2 from the germline V gene are SGHAT and FQNNGV. This CDR3 spans 15 amino acids. CDR3 DNA sequence: TGTGCCAGCAGCTCGACAGGGAGCTCTGGAAACACCATATATTTT. This translates into CASSSTGSSGNTIYF.

The rearrangement uses TRBV28 and TRBJ1-1, with D perhaps matching TRBD1 (6 bases). The length of the CDR3 is 14 residues. Germline CDR1 is MDHEN and CDR2 is SYDVKM. Trimming removed 5 bases at V and 4 bases at J, with 14 bases between. As DNA, the CDR3 is TGTGCCAGCAGTCTGCAGGGGTTCAGCACTGAAGCTTTCTTT. Its protein is CASSLQGFSTEAFF.

The rearrangement uses TRBV28 and TRBJ2-5; maybe TRBD1 (5 bases). CDR1 is MDHEN and CDR2 is SYDVKM in the germline V gene. The ends were cut back, 6 bases at V and 5 bases at J, with 10 bases in the middle. The CDR3 is 12 amino acids. The CDR3 loop is CASRGVRETQYF. The DNA of the CDR3 is TGTGCCAGCAGAGGGGTTCGGGAGACCCAGTACTTC.

The gene calls are TRBV7-9 and TRBJ2-3; D not certain. Per the germline V gene, CDR1 is SEHNR and CDR2 is FQNEAQ (reference sequence). V was pared by 5 bases and J by 6 bases, with 3 bases between. The CDR3 spans 10 residues. In DNA form, the CDR3 reads TGTGCCAGCAGCCAGGATACGCAGTATTTT. Amino acids: CASSQDTQYF.

This chain uses TRBV4-1 with TRBJ2-1, with D perhaps TRBD2 (6 bases). This CDR3 contains 14 residues. V was trimmed by 6 bases and J by 0 bases, leaving 9 bases between them. In germline, CDR1 is MGHRA, CDR2 YSYEKL. Written as DNA, the CDR3 is TGCGCCAGCAGAGGGAGGCCCTCCTACAATGAGCAGTTCTTC. Its translation is CASRGRPSYNEQFF.

The chain combines TRBV5-6 with TRBJ1-2; D might be TRBD1 (6 bases). Germline CDR1 is SGHDT and CDR2 is YYEEEE. The CDR3 contains 15 residues. The ends were cut back, 3 bases at V and 1 base at J, with 13 bases in the middle. The CDR3 DNA sequence: TGTGCCAGCAGCTGGGTCGACAGGATTAACTATGGCTACACCTTC. Encoded protein: CASSWVDRINYGYTF.

This clone was counted a single time. V is TRBV7-2 and J is TRBJ2-7; TRBD1 agrees at 7 bases. The length of the CDR3 is 14 residues. Germline V gene lookup returns CDR1 SGHTA and CDR2 FQGNSA. V lost 6 bases, J lost 2 bases, and 7 bases stayed unmatched. DNA for the CDR3: TGTGCCAGCAGGATACACGGGACAGCCTACGAGCAGTACTTC. This encodes CASRIHGTAYEQYF.

The gene calls are TRBV7-8 and TRBJ2-7; tentatively, D is TRBD1 (8 bases). Trimming removed 11 bases at V and 6 bases at J, with 17 bases between. Germline CDR1 and CDR2: SGHVS and FQNEAQ. There are 12 residues in the CDR3. CDR3 bases: TGTGCCGGTGGACAGGGAGGGGGCGAGCAGTACTTC. This translates into CAGGQGGGEQYF.

The V and J genes are TRBV5-1 and TRBJ1-5; D possibly corresponds to TRBD1 (5 bases). V lost 4 bases, J lost 0 bases, and 14 bases lay in between. The CDR3 covers 16 residues. The germline V gene has CDR1 SGHRS and CDR2 YFSETQ. The chain's CDR3 is CASSPGGSYSNQPQHF. CDR3 sequence (DNA): TGCGCCAGCAGCCCGGGGGGATCCTATAGCAATCAGCCCCAGCATTTT.

This sequence joins TRBV27 and TRBJ1-6; no firm D call. Germline V CDR1 and CDR2: MNHEY, SMNVEV (reference sequence). Trimming cost V 0 bases and J 7 bases, with 4 bases left between them. This CDR3 has 13 residues. The CDR3 spells CASSLSLNSPLHF. DNA of the CDR3: TGTGCCAGCAGTTTATCCCTAAATTCACCCCTCCACTTT.

In DNA form, the CDR3 reads TGCGCCAGCAGTGGCGGGGCTCACTATGGCTACACCTTC. It encodes CASSGGAHYGYTF. The chain uses TRBV10-2 and TRBJ1-2, with D possibly matching TRBD1 (5 bases). The CDR3 totals 13 residues. Per the germline V gene, CDR1 is WSHSY and CDR2 is SAAADI. Between the trimmed V and J ends, which lost 4 bases and 3 bases, there was a span of 9 bases.

This clone was detected once. This chain uses TRBV7-2 with TRBJ2-5, with 7 bases matching TRBD2. This CDR3 is built from 14 residues. Trimming removed 1 base from V and 5 bases from J; junction bases left unmatched: 4. The germline CDR1 and CDR2 sequences are SGHTA and FQGNSA. CDR3 protein: CASSLGGGGETQYF. The CDR3 DNA reads TGTGCCAGCAGCTTAGGCGGGGGTGGGGAGACCCAGTACTTC.

The chain joins TRBV19 to TRBJ2-3, with 7 bases matching TRBD1. The junction had 7 bases not matched to a gene; V was cut back by 4 bases and J by 3 bases. The CDR3 consists of 15 residues. The germline CDR1 and CDR2 sequences are LNHDA and SQIVND (reference sequence). CDR3 region: CASSTRRTGTDTQYF. CDR3 bases: TGTGCCAGTAGTACCCGTCGGACAGGTACAGATACGCAGTATTTT.

DNA of the CDR3: TGTGCCAGCAGCTTCGACAGCCTAGGAGGGTACAATGAGCAGTTCTTC. It yields the protein CASSFDSLGGYNEQFF. The V and J genes are TRBV7-8 and TRBJ2-1, with a tentative D call TRBD2 (6 bases). CDR3 length equals 16 residues. Germline loops: CDR1 SGHVS, CDR2 FQNEAQ. Trimming pared 3 bases from V and 4 bases from J, leaving 16 bases between.

The table lists this clone with a count of one. The chain combines TRBV5-6 with TRBJ1-1; 9 bases match TRBD1. J lost 4 bases, V lost 1 base, and 5 bases had no gene match. Per the germline V gene, CDR1 is SGHDT and CDR2 is YYEEEE. The CDR3 is 15 residues long. CDR3 sequence: CASSLWDREGTEAFF. DNA of the CDR3: TGTGCCAGCAGCTTGTGGGACAGGGAAGGCACTGAAGCTTTCTTT.

The chain combines TRBV7-9 with TRBJ2-5; the match to TRBD1 covers 9 bases. With V trimmed by 2 bases and J by 10 bases, 11 bases remained unmatched. The CDR3 is made up of 15 amino acids. Per germline, CDR1 SEHNR and CDR2 FQNEAQ (reference sequence). CDR3 DNA: TGTGCCAGCAGCTTATCCTCGGACAGGGGCGTGAGCCAGTACTTC. Its protein product is CASSLSSDRGVSQYF.